The entry that follows covers one TCR beta chain sequence. The antigen this receptor binds is unknown. Within one base of it there is no much larger clone, and no base qualities were kept. The data stem from a study of blood T cell repertoires in COVID-19 (dated by TCRdb to the early 2020s). As for the study more broadly: Collaborator samples came from the United States, Italy and Spain and covered acute and convalescent phases of COVID-19. The prospective study material was composed of cDNA or gDNA derived from T cells, B-cell-depleted T cells, or PBMCs. The dataset comprised deeply sampled blood TCRbeta repertoires from subjects exposed to, actively infected with, or recovered from COVID-19. A freely available public database, intended as a resource for researchers studying the immune response to SARS-CoV-2, is where the repertoires were released. The samples were drawn from the first 160 participants of the ongoing ImmuneRACE study and from 1,200 or so subjects provided by 6 global collaborators. Sample metadata almost always included a de-identified subject ID, COVID-19 status, age in years and sex. Where HLA class I and class II types were available, the types were taken from metadata supplied by the sample provider, not from assay-based typing.

TCRbeta CDR3 regions were amplified from genomic DNA by means of the immunoSEQ Assay, a bias-controlled multiplex PCR. The original methods were these. The number of nucleated cells in each sample was estimated by amplification of reference gene primers within the assay. To quantify the absolute abundance of each unique TCRbeta CDR3 rearrangement, sequence reads were collapsed and filtered. For each sample, productive Simpson clonality was calculated by taking the square root of Simpson's diversity index across productive rearrangements. This is the immuneACCESS table as TCRdb keeps it, with only in-frame sequences that have V and J called. A part of the clones is gone; compared with another copy, unresolved V genes explain less than half, and the rest is unexplained. The D gene and trimming were derived from the DNA, and the V and J assignments and clone size from that table. The sample table holds around 250,000 clones, of which about 80% were seen once. The ten most abundant clones make up around 3.6% of the sample.

Enrolling through a virtual design, the prospective study's participants ranged in age from roughly 18 to 100 years and lived across roughly 23 United States geographic areas. In the prospective study, cohorts were assigned on the basis of participant-reported clinical history obtained from a screening survey and a study questionnaire. Recovered participants in ImmuneRACE Cohort 3 were defined by two consecutive negative NP/OP PCR tests, clearance by a healthcare professional, or resolution of symptoms. Each participant in the prospective study had whole blood, serum and a nasopharyngeal or oropharyngeal swab collected by mobile phlebotomists. Participants in the prospective study had the option to provide additional blood draws and questionnaires over a 2-month period. Prospective study blood samples were shipped either frozen or at room temperature before DNA extraction. What the work shows at the level of the full study, not this receptor alone: How much clinical and demographic metadata was included differed by source and by participant, and the metadata was provided uncurated.

The receptor was derived from a man between 45 and 60 years old who had recovered from COVID-19. The specimen sequenced was PBMCs or T cells enriched from blood (not recorded which).

The nucleotides read TGTGCCAGCAGCGCCCAGGGTTCACCCCTCCACTTT. The translation is CASSAQGSPLHF. The chain was built from TRBV7-6 and TRBJ1-6, with TRBD1 tentatively as D gene (5 bases match). The germline V gene supplies CDR1 SGHVS and CDR2 FNYEAQ. Trimming at the junction amounts to 5 bases on V and 9 bases on J, and the germline ends lie 8 bases apart. The CDR3 spans 12 residues, from the cysteine through the phenylalanine. Just the 36-base CDR3 DNA is kept, in frame starting at base 1.